Listed below are T cell receptor beta chains from one sample, sequenced in a study of shared clonotypes between healthy human individuals. Produced via immunoSEQ multiplex PCR; TCRdb's table is partial and in-frame only. The sample consists of about a million clones, more than 65% of them appearing once. Source material: memory CD4+ T cells sorted from blood. These receptor sequences come from a man aged 18 to 35 in good health. The CDR3 runs from the conserved cysteine through the conserved F or W. Fields, in order: V gene, J gene, CDR3 protein.

TRBV4-2,TRBJ2-5,CASSQRGGGEQTQYF
TRBV5-4,TRBJ2-5,CASSFDRFQETQYF
TRBV15,TRBJ1-3,CATQGASSGNTIYF
TRBV27,TRBJ1-2,CASSKTGGGGYTF
TRBV5-8,TRBJ2-3,CASSLVEPQYF
TRBV19,TRBJ1-5,CASSTRDGYNQPQHF
TRBV28,TRBJ1-2,CASSLQRDYGYTF
TRBV2,TRBJ1-2,CASSKTTGQEGYTF
TRBV30,TRBJ2-1,CAWSGVGTSGRSSYNEQFF
TRBV7-2,TRBJ1-5,CASSSQGGSNQPQHF
TRBV5-1,TRBJ2-5,CASSFSQSQETQYF
TRBV10-2,TRBJ2-5,CASKLAGGPGETQYF
TRBV5-1,TRBJ2-3,CASKYPGQALDTQYF
TRBV10-3,TRBJ2-7,CAISGGNPYEQYF
TRBV14,TRBJ1-4,CASSQAVRATNEKLFF
TRBV5-1,TRBJ2-6,CASSPRTDSLSRANVLTF
TRBV5-1,TRBJ2-3,CASRTGPHTDTQYF
TRBV7-6,TRBJ1-5,CASSFSVGQPQHF
TRBV4-1,TRBJ2-5,CASSHENTGTRLMGGETQYF
TRBV5-6,TRBJ2-1,CASSLDIFYNNEQFF
TRBV7-7,TRBJ2-3,CASSLGGGALDTQYF
TRBV2,TRBJ1-1,CASLLADLNTEAFF
TRBV27,TRBJ2-5,CASRPWTRDRAETQYF
TRBV5-4,TRBJ2-3,CASSFYLGGGPDTQYF
TRBV5-5,TRBJ2-7,CASREPGTGYEQYF
TRBV5-6,TRBJ1-4,CASSRGEPNEKLFF
TRBV28,TRBJ1-4,CASSSSGLGAHNEKLFF
TRBV28,TRBJ1-4,CASQTGNEKLFF
TRBV7-2,TRBJ1-3,CASSLGGPSSGNTIYF
TRBV28,TRBJ1-2,CATLSPGARGYTF
TRBV9,TRBJ1-6,CASSVGTPEAGSPLHF
TRBV30,TRBJ2-7,CAWATGNEQYF
TRBV19,TRBJ1-3,CASSPRQSNRNTIYF
TRBV9,TRBJ2-2,CASSVGSSPNTGELFF
TRBV6-1,TRBJ1-1,CASSESALASEAFF
TRBV4-1,TRBJ2-1,CASSQELGPPNYYNEQFF
TRBV6-5,TRBJ1-1,CASSYSGGMNTEAFF
TRBV28,TRBJ2-7,CASSSLAGSWQYF
TRBV21-1,TRBJ2-3,CASRAPAGDRVTDTQYF
TRBV11-2,.,CASSFSHYYEQYF
TRBV25-1,TRBJ2-5,CASSDRDYQQETQYF
TRBV7-9,TRBJ2-7,CASSLTGGPGEQYF
TRBV18,TRBJ1-1,CASSRSDNTEAFF
TRBV6-4,TRBJ1-2,CASSDSSSGEGGYTF
TRBV7-2,TRBJ2-1,CASSLIYNEQFF
TRBV28,TRBJ2-7,CASTGTAYEQYF
TRBV30,TRBJ2-7,CAWSTYDEQYF
TRBV18,TRBJ1-1,CASSNRQGSTEAFF
TRBV9,TRBJ1-6,CASSVGVTGSSPLHF
TRBV4-3,TRBJ2-2,CASSQFAGATGELFF